The rows below give T cell receptor beta chains drawn from one sample of a study of cytotoxic CD8 clonotypes in ibrutinib-treated CLL. Produced via immunoSEQ multiplex PCR; TCRdb's table is partial and in-frame only. This table has some 58,000 clones, roughly 70% appearing once. The sample here was PBMCs, taken after 12 months of ibrutinib treatment. These receptors all stem from a human donor with chronic lymphocytic leukemia. Both conserved end residues are part of each CDR3. The D gene is left open where the match is weak. Clone sizes are given selectively: once, few, many, or a class where the clone is expanded.

>TRBD1|TRBV2|NA|TRBJ1-4
CASNRQGGEKLFF
TGTGCCAGCAATCGACAGGGGGGTGAAAAACTGTTTTTT
>NA|TRBV7-2|NA|TRBJ1-5
CASSLKGDQPQHF
TGTGCCAGCAGCTTAAAGGGAGACCAGCCCCAGCATTTT
>TRBD1|TRBV27|NA|TRBJ2-6
CASSLYRTTGAPPSGANVLTF
TGTGCCAGCAGTTTATATAGGACGACAGGGGCGCCGCCCTCTGGGGCCAACGTCCTGACTTTC
>TRBD1|TRBV6-5|NA|TRBJ2-7
CASRQLRTGLYEQYF
TGTGCCAGCAGACAACTGAGGACAGGTCTCTACGAGCAGTACTTC
>NA|TRBV6-6|few|TRBJ1-4
CASSRTGATNEKLFF
TGTGCCAGCAGTCGAACAGGAGCAACTAATGAAAAACTGTTTTTT
>TRBD2|TRBV7-2|NA|TRBJ2-1
CASILDVAGGRRNEQFF
TGTGCCAGCATCCTAGATGTGGCGGGAGGTCGGCGGAATGAGCAGTTCTTC
>NA|TRBV7-3|NA|TRBJ1-4
CASSPTGNQNEKLFF
TGTGCCAGCAGCCCAACGGGCAATCAAAATGAAAAACTGTTTTTT
>NA|TRBV11-2|NA|TRBJ2-7
CASSTDSHQFTYEQYF
TGTGCCAGCAGCACCGACAGCCATCAGTTCACCTACGAGCAGTACTTC
>NA|TRBV27|few|TRBJ2-5
CASTSPGVDGQETQYF
TGTGCCAGCACCTCCCCCGGCGTGGACGGTCAAGAGACCCAGTACTTC
>NA|TRBV19|NA|TRBJ1-1
CASSGPMNTEAFF
TGTGCCAGTAGTGGGCCGATGAACACTGAAGCTTTCTTT
>NA|TRBV2|few|TRBJ2-2
CASSKTRNTGELFF
TGTGCCAGCAGTAAAACAAGGAACACCGGGGAGCTGTTTTTT
>TRBD1|TRBV19|NA|TRBJ2-1
CASSGDSSYNEQFF
TGTGCCAGTAGTGGGGACAGTTCGTACAATGAGCAGTTCTTC
>NA|TRBV6-1|NA|TRBJ1-1
CASFSAWGLTEAFF
TGTGCCAGTTTTTCTGCCTGGGGTTTGACTGAAGCTTTCTTT
>NA|TRBV5-1|NA|TRBJ2-3
CASSLSESTDTQYF
TGCGCCAGCAGCTTAAGCGAGAGCACAGATACGCAGTATTTT
>TRBD1|TRBV2|NA|TRBJ1-6
CASHRDSLGNSPLHF
TGTGCTAGCCACCGGGACAGCCTCGGTAATTCACCCCTCCACTTT
>TRBD1|TRBV28|once|TRBJ1-2
CASSLGTGGSYGYTF
TGTGCCAGCAGTTTAGGGACAGGGGGCAGTTATGGCTACACCTTC
>TRBD2|TRBV2|NA|TRBJ2-3
CASNDLAGADTQYF
TGTGCCAGCAACGACCTAGCGGGAGCAGATACGCAGTATTTT
>TRBD2|TRBV7-9|NA|TRBJ2-7
CASSFTSGSSYEQYF
TGTGCCAGCAGCTTTACTAGCGGGAGCTCCTACGAGCAGTACTTC
>TRBD1|TRBV5-5|NA|TRBJ1-5
CASSPDRGLNQPQHF
TGTGCCAGCAGCCCGGACAGGGGTCTCAATCAGCCCCAGCATTTT
>NA|TRBV4-3|NA|TRBJ1-5
CASSQEAGSNQPQHF
TGCGCCAGCAGCCAAGAGGCAGGGTCAAATCAGCCCCAGCATTTT
>TRBD2|TRBV28|many|TRBJ2-1
CASTMGLAVGNEQFF
TGTGCCAGCACCATGGGACTAGCCGTGGGGAATGAGCAGTTCTTC
>NA|TRBV30|NA|TRBJ1-1
CAWSVGRAGAFF
TGTGCCTGGAGTGTTGGCAGGGCAGGAGCTTTCTTT
>TRBD2|TRBV4-1|NA|TRBJ2-2
CASSQEGVTSANTGELFF
TGCGCCAGCAGCCAAGAAGGGGTAACTAGCGCGAACACCGGGGAGCTGTTTTTT